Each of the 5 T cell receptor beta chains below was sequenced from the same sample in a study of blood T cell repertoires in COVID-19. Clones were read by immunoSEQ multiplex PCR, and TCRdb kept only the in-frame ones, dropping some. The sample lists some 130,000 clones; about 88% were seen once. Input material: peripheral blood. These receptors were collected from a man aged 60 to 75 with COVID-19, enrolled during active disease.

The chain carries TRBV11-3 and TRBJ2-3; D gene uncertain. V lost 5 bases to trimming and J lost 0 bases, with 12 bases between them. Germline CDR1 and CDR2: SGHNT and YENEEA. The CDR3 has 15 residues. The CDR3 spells CASSGLLDSTDTQYF. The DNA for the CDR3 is TGTGCCAGCAGCGGCCTCCTTGATAGCACAGATACGCAGTATTTT.

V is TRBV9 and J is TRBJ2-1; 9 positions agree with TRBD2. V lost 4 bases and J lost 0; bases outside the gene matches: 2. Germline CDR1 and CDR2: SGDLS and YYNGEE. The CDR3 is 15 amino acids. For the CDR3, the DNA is TGTGCCAGCAGCTCTAGCGGGACCTCCTACAATGAGCAGTTCTTC. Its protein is CASSSSGTSYNEQFF.

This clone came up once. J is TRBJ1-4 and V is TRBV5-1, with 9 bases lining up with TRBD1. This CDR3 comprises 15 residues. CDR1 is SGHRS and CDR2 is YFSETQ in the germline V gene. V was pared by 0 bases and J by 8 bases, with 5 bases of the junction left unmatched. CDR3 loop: CASSLEGQGGEKLFF. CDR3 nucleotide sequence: TGCGCCAGCAGCTTGGAGGGACAGGGCGGGGAAAAACTGTTTTTT.

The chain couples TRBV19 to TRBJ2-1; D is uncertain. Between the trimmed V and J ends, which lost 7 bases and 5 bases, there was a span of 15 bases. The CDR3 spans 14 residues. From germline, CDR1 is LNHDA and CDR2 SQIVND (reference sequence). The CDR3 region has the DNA TGTGCCAGTACCTTCCCGCAGGTCCACAATGAGCAGTTCTTC. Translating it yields CASTFPQVHNEQFF.

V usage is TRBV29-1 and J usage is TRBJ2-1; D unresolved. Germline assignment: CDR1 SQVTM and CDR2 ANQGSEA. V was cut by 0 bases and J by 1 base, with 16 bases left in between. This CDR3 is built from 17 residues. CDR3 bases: TGCAGCGTTGAAGATCGGATAAAAAGCGCGTCCTACAATGAGCAGTTCTTC. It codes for CSVEDRIKSASYNEQFF.